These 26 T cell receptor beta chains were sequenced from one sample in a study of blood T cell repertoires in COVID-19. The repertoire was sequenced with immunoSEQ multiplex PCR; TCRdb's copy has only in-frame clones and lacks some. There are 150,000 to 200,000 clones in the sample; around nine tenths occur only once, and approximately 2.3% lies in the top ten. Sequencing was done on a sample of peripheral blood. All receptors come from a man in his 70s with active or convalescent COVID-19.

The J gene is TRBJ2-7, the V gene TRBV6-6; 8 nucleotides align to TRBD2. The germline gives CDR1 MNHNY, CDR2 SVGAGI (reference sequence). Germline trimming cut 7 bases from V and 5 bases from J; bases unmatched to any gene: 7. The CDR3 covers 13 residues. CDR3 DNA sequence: TGTGCCAGCAACCTCGCGGGGGGCAACGAGCAGTACTTC. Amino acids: CASNLAGGNEQYF.

This CDR3 reads CASSAPPDKTYGYTF. Written as DNA, the CDR3 is TGTGCCAGTAGCGCCCCACCGGACAAGACCTATGGCTACACCTTC. The chain uses TRBV19 and TRBJ1-2, with D maybe TRBD1 (5 bases). The ends were cut back, 6 bases at V and 4 bases at J, with 18 bases in the middle. Germline loops: CDR1 LNHDA, CDR2 SQIVND (reference sequence). This CDR3 spans 15 amino acids.

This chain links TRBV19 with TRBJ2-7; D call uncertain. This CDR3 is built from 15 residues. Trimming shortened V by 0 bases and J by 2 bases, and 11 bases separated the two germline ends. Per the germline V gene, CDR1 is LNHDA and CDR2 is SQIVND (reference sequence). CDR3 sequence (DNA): TGTGCCAGTAGTATAGATCTCAGGCAGACCTACGAGCAGTACTTC. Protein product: CASSIDLRQTYEQYF. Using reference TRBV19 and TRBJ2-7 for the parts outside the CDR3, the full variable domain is DGGITQSPKYLFRKEGQNVTLSCEQNLNHDAMYWYRQDPGQGLRLIYYSQIVNDFQKGDIAEGYSVSREKKESFPLTVTSAQKNPTAFYLCASSIDLRQTYEQYFGPGTRLTVT.

The CDR3 bases are TGTGCCAGCAGCTTGCTAGGGAGGGATTCACCCCTCCACTTT. Protein sequence: CASSLLGRDSPLHF. This chain connects TRBV5-4 to TRBJ1-6; D uncertain. This CDR3 is 14 amino acids long. Germline V gene data show CDR1 as SGHNT and CDR2 as YYREEE (reference sequence). Trimming stripped 1 base from V and 8 bases from J, with 10 bases between.

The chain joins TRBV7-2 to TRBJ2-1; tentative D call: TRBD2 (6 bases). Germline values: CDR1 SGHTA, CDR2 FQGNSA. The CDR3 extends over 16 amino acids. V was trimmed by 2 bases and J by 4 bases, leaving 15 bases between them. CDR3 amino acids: CASSLHSGGIYNEQFF. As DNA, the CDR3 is TGTGCCAGCAGCTTACATAGCGGAGGCATATACAATGAGCAGTTCTTC.

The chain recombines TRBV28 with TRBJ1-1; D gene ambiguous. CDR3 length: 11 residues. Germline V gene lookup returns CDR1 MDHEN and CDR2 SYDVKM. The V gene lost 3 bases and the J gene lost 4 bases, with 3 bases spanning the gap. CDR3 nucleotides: TGTGCCAGCAGTTTCGTCACTGAAGCTTTCTTT. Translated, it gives CASSFVTEAFF.

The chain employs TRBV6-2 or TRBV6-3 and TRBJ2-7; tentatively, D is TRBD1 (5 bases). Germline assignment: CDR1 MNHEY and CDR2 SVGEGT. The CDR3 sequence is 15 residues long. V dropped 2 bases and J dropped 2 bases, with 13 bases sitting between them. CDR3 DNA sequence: TGTGCCAGCAGTTACCACAGGTTTGAACCCTACGAGCAGTACTTC. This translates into CASSYHRFEPYEQYF.

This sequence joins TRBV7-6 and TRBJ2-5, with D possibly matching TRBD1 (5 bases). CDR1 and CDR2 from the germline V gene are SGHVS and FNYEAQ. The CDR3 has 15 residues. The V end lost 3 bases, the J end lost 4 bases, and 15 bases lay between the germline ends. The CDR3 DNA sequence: TGTGCCAGCAGCTTTATGGGGCTTGGTGGAGAGACCCAGTACTTC. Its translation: CASSFMGLGGETQYF.

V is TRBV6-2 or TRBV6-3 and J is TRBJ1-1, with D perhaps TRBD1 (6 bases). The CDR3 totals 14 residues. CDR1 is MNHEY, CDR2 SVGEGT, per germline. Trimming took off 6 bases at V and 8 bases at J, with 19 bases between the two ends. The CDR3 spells CASSRDRPPLEAFF. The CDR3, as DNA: TGTGCCAGCAGCCGCGACAGGCCCCCATTGGAAGCTTTCTTT.

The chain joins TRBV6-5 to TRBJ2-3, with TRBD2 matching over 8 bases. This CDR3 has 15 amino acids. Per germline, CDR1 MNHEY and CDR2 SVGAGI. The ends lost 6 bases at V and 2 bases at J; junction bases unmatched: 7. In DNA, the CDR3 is TGTGCCAGCAGCCCCGGGGGGGATGACACAGATACGCAGTATTTT. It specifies CASSPGGDDTDTQYF.

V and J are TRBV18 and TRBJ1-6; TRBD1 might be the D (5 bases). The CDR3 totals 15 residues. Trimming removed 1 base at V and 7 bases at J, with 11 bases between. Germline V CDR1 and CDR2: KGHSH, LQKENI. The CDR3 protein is CASSPRVRGNSPLHF. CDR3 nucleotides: TGTGCCAGCTCACCACGGGTGCGGGGGAATTCACCCCTCCACTTT.

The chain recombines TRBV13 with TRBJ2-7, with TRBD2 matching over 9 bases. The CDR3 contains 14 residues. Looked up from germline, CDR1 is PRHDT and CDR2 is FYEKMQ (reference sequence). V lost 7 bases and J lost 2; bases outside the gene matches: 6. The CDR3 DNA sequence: TGTGCCAGCACGAGACTAGCGGAAACCTACGAGCAGTACTTC. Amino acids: CASTRLAETYEQYF.

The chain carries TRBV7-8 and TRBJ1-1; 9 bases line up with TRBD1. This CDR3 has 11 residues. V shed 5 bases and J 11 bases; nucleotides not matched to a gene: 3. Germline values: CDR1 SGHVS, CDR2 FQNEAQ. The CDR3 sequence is CASSRDREAFF. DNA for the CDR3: TGTGCCAGCAGCAGGGACAGGGAGGCTTTCTTT.

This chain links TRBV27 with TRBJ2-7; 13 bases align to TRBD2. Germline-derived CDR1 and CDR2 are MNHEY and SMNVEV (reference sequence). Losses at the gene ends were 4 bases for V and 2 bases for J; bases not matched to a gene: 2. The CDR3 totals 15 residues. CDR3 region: CASSSGLAGPYEQYF. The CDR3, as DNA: TGTGCCAGCAGTTCGGGACTAGCGGGACCCTACGAGCAGTACTTC.

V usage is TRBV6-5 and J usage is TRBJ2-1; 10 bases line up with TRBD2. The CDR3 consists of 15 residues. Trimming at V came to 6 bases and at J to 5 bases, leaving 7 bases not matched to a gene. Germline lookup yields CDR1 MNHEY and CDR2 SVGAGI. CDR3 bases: TGTGCCAGCAGGTACGAGCTAGCGGGAGACAATGAGCAGTTCTTC. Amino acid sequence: CASRYELAGDNEQFF.

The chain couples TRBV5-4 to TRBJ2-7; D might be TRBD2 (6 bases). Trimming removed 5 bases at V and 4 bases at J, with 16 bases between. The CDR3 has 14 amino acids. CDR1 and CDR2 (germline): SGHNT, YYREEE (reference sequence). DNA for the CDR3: TGTGCCAGCAGTAAGGCGGGTGGGAGGTACGAGCAGTACTTC. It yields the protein CASSKAGGRYEQYF.

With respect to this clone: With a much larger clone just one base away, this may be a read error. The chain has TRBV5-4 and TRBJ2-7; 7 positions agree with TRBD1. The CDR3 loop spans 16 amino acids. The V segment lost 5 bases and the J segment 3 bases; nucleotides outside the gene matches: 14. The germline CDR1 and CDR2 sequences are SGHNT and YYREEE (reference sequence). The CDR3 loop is CASSSQGRVDLYEQYF. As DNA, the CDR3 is TGTGCCAGCAGTTCACAGGGGCGAGTCGATCTCTACGAGCAGTACTTC.

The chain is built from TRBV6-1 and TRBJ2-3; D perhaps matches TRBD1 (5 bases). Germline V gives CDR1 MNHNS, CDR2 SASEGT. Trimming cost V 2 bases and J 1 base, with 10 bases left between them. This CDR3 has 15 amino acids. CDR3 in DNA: TGTGCCAGCAGTGAACAGGGTATGGGCACAGATACGCAGTATTTT. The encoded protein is CASSEQGMGTDTQYF.

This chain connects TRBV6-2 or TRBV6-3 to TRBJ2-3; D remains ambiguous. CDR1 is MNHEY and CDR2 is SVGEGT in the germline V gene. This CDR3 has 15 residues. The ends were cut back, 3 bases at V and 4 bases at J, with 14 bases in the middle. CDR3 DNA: TGTGCCAGCAGTTATTTAACCGAGCGTGCAGATACGCAGTATTTT. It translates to CASSYLTERADTQYF.

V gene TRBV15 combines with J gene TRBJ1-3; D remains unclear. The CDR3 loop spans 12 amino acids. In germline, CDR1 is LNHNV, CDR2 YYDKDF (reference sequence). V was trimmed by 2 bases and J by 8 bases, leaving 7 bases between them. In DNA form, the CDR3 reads TGTGCCACCAGCAGATTACTTGACACCATATATTTT. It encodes CATSRLLDTIYF.

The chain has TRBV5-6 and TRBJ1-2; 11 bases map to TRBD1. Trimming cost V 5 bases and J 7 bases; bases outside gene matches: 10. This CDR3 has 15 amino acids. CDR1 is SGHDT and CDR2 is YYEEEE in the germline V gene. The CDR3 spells CASRNAGQGAGGYTF. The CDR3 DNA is TGTGCCAGCAGAAACGCTGGACAGGGGGCCGGTGGCTACACCTTC.

The CDR3: CAWSSSVTSISEQYF. CDR3 coding DNA: TGTGCCTGGAGCTCATCGGTCACGTCTATATCTGAGCAGTACTTC. The chain uses TRBV30 and TRBJ2-7; D unresolved. Germline-derived CDR1 and CDR2 are GTSNPN and SVGIG (reference sequence). CDR3 length: 15 amino acids. Trimming removed 3 bases at V and 7 bases at J, with 22 bases between.

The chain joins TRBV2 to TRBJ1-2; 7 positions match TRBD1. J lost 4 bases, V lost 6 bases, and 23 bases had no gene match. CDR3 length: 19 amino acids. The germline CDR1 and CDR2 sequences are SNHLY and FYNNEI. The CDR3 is CASSQGIGRTGGKSYGYTF. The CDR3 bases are TGTGCCAGCAGCCAGGGGATCGGTAGGACAGGTGGGAAGAGCTATGGCTACACCTTC.

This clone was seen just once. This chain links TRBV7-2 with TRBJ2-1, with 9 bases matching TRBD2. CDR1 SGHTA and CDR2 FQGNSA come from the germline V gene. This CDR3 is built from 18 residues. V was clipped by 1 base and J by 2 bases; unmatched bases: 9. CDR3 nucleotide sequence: TGTGCCAGCAGCTTAGGTGGTCCAGCGGGAGGAGCCTACAATGAGCAGTTCTTC. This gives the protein CASSLGGPAGGAYNEQFF. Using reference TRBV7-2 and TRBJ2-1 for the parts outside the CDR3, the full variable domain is GAGVSQSPSNKVTEKGKDVELRCDPISGHTALYWYRQSLGQGLEFLIYFQGNSAPDKSGLPSDRFSAERTGGSVSTLTIQRTQQEDSAVYLCASSLGGPAGGAYNEQFFGPGTRLTVL.

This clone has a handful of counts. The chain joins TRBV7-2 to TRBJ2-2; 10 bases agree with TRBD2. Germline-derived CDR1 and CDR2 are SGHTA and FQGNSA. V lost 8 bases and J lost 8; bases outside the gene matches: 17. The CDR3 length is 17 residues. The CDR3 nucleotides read TGTGCCAGCGCGGCGGGAAGCCAGCGGGGGGGCCAAGGGGAGCTGTTTTTT. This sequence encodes CASAAGSQRGGQGELFF.

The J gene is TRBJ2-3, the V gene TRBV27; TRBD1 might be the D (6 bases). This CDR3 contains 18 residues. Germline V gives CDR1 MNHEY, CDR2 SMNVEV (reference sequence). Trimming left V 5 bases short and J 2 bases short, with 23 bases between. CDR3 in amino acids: CASSLGLSGAPLTDTQYF. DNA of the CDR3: TGTGCCAGCAGTCTAGGTCTTTCAGGGGCCCCGCTCACAGATACGCAGTATTTT.